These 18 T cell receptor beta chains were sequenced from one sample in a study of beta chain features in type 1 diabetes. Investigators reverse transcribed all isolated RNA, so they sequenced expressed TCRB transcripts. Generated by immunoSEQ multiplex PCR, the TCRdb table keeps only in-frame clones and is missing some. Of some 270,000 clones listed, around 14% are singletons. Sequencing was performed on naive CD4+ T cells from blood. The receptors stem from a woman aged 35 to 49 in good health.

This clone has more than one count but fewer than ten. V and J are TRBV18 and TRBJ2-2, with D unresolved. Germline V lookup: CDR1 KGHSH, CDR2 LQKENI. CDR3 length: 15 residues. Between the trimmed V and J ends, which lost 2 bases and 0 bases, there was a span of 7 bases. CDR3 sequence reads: CASSPGIANTGELFF. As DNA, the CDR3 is TGTGCCAGCTCACCAGGCATCGCGAACACCGGGGAGCTGTTTTTT.

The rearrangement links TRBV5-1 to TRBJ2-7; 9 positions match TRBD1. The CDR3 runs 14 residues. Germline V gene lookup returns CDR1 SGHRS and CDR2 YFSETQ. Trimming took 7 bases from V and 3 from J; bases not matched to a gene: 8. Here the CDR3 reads CASFSGQGVYEQYF. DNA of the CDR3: TGCGCCAGCTTCTCGGGACAGGGCGTCTACGAGCAGTACTTC.

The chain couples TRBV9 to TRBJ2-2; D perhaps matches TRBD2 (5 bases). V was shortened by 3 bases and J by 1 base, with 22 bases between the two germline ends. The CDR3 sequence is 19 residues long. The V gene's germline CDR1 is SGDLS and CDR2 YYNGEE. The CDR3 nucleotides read TGTGCCAGCAGCGCCCTACACCCGGGTGGACTGGTGAACACCGGGGAGCTGTTTTTT. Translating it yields CASSALHPGGLVNTGELFF.

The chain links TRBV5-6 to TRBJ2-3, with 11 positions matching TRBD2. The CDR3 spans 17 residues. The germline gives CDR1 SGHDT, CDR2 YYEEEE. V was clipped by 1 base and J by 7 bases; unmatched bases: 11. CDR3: CASSLQVSGGELHTQYF. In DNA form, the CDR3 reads TGTGCCAGCAGCTTGCAGGTTAGCGGGGGGGAACTCCATACGCAGTATTTT. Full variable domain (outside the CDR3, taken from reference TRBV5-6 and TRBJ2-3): DAGVTQSPTHLIKTRGQQVTLRCSPKSGHDTVSWYQQALGQGPQFIFQYYEEEERQRGNFPDRFSGHQFPNYSSELNVNALLLGDSALYLCASSLQVSGGELHTQYFGPGTRLTVL.

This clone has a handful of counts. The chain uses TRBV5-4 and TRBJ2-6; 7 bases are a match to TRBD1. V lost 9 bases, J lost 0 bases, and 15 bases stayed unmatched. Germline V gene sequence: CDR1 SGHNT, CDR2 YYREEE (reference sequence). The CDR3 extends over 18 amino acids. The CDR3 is CATVPPGTARSGANVLTF. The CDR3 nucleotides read TGTGCCACCGTTCCTCCCGGGACAGCGCGCTCTGGGGCCAACGTCCTGACTTTC.

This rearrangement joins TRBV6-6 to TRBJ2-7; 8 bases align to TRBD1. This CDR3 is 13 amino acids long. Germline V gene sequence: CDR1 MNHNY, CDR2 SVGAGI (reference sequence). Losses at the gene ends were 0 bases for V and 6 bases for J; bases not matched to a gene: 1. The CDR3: CASSYSTGAEQYF. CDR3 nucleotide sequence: TGTGCCAGCAGTTACTCGACAGGGGCCGAGCAGTACTTC.

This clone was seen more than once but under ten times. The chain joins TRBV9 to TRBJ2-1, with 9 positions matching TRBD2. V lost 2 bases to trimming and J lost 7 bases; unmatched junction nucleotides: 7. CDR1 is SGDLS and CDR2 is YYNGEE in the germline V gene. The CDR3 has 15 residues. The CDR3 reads CASSVSAGGQNEQFF. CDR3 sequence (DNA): TGTGCCAGCAGCGTGAGCGCGGGGGGGCAGAATGAGCAGTTCTTC.

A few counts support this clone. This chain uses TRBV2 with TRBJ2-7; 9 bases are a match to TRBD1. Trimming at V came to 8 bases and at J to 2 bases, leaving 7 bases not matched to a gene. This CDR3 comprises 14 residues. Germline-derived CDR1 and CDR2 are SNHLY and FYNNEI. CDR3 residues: CASEVDRGTYEQYF. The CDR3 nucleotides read TGTGCCAGCGAGGTGGACAGGGGCACCTACGAGCAGTACTTC.

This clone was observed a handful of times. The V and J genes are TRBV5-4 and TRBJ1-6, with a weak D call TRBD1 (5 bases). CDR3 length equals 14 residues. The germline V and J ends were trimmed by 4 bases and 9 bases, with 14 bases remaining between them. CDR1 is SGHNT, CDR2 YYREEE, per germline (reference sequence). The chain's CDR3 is CASSPGLQSSPLHF. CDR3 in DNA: TGTGCCAGCAGCCCGGGACTTCAGAGTTCACCCCTCCACTTT. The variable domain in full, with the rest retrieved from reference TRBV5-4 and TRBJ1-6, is ETGVTQSPTHLIKTRGQQVTLRCSSQSGHNTVSWYQQALGQGPQFIFQYYREEENGRGNFPPRFSGLQFPNYSSELNVNALELDDSALYLCASSPGLQSSPLHFGNGTRLTVT.

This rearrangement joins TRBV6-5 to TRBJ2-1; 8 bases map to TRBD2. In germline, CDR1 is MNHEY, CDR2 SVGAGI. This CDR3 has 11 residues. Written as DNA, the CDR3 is TGTGCTAGCGGGACTCACAATGAGCAGTTCTTC. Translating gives CASGTHNEQFF.

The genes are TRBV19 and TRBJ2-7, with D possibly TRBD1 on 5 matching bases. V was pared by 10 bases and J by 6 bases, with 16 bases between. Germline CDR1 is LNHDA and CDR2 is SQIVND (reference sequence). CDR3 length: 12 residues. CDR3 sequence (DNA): TGTGCCACCTCAGGCAGGGATCTCGAGCAGTACTTC. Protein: CATSGRDLEQYF.

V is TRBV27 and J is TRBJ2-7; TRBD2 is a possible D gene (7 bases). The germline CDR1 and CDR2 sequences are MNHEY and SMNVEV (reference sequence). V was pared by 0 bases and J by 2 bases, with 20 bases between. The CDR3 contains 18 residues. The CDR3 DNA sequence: TGTGCCAGCAGTTTATCGTGGGGGGGCAGGGTCCCACCCTACGAGCAGTACTTC. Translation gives CASSLSWGGRVPPYEQYF.

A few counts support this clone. CDR3 nucleotides: TGCGCCAGCAGCCACCCAAGGAGTACCCCTCCAGGGGACACTGAAGCTTTCTTT. This codes for CASSHPRSTPPGDTEAFF. V and J are TRBV5-1 and TRBJ1-1, with TRBD1 as a possible D gene (6 bases). The V and J ends lost 4 bases and 3 bases respectively, with 25 bases between them. In germline, CDR1 is SGHRS, CDR2 YFSETQ. This CDR3 has 18 amino acids.

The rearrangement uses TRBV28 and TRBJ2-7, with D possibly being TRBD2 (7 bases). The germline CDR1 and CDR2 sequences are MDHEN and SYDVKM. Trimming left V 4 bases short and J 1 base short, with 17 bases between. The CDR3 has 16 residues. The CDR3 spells CASSWGVRGASYEQYF. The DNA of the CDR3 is TGTGCCAGCAGTTGGGGAGTACGGGGGGCTTCCTACGAGCAGTACTTC.

CDR3 amino acids: CASSDARHRGTANQETQYF. In DNA, the CDR3 is TGTGCCAGCAGCGATGCACGTCACAGGGGAACTGCCAACCAAGAGACCCAGTACTTC. The chain couples TRBV5-4 to TRBJ2-5; 7 bases match TRBD1. There are 19 residues in the CDR3. J was trimmed by 0 bases and V by 4 bases; bases with no gene match: 18. CDR1 and CDR2 from the germline V gene are SGHNT and YYREEE (reference sequence).

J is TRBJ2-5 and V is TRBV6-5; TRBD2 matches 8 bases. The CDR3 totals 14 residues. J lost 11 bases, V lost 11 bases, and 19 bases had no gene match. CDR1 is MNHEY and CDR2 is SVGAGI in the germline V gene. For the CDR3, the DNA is TGTGCCTCTGAGGCCCCCGGGGGGGCACGGGAGCAGTACTTC. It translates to CASEAPGGAREQYF.

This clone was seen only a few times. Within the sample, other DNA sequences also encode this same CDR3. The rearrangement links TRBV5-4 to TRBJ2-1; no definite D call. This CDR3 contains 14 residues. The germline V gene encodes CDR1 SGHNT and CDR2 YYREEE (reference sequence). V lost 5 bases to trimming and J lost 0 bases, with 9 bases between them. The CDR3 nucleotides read TGTGCCAGCAGTCTTCGCGGCTCCTACAATGAGCAGTTCTTC. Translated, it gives CASSLRGSYNEQFF.

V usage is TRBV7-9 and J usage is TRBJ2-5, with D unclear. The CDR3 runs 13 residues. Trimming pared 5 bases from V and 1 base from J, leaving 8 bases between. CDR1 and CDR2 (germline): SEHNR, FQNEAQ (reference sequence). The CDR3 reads CASSKTSQETQYF. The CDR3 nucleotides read TGTGCCAGCAGCAAGACAAGCCAAGAGACCCAGTACTTC.